This T cell receptor beta chain was sequenced during a study of CD8+CD57+ T cells in acquired aplastic anemia. Study background: Healthy donors had, on average, about 10.8 million reads for their CD4+ cells.

CDR3 and TCR beta VDJ profiling relied on genomic DNA as the template. TCRdb reprocessed the reads with MiXCR, giving one entry per CDR3 protein. The sample lists about 180,000 distinct CDR3 sequences, around half occurring once. A remark on this clonotype: Its target is not known.

Trimming pared 0 bases from V and 5 bases from J, leaving 7 bases between. The V gene's germline CDR1 is ENHRY and CDR2 SYGVKD. This CDR3 contains 13 residues. General study results and limits: It was found that some 31 CD8+ CDR3 sequences were shared between patients and controls.

The sample comprised sorted CD4+, CD8+, or CD8+CD57+ T cells (not recorded which) from PBMCs. The rearrangement links TRBV10-3 to TRBJ1-2; D remains unclear. The sequence came from a human donor in good health. Written as DNA, the CDR3 is TGTGCCATCAGTGAGTCGATGCAGTATGGCTACACCTTC. Translated, it gives CAISESMQYGYTF.